This paragraph covers one TCR beta chain sequence. This may stem from a read error, because a much larger clone lies one nucleotide away. Fresh 10 ml peripheral blood yielded PBMCs. The data were taken from a study of T cells in Graves' hyperthyroidism and ophthalmopathy. TCR beta CDR3 sequences were amplified from RNA transcripts. The TCR CDR3 was amplified in a first-round RT-PCR using the HTBI primer set. TCRdb called the multiplex PCR reads again in MiXCR, with one record for every CDR3 protein. The data show fewer than 650,000 distinct CDR3 sequences, 12% to 15% seen once. The TCR sequence derives from a woman aged 40 to 55 with Graves' hyperthyroidism. Input material: blood.

CDR3 region: CASSPIAGGTSEQFF. CDR3 nucleotides: TGTGCCAGCAGCCCCATAGCGGGAGGTACTTCTGAGCAGTTCTTC. The genes are TRBV7-3 and TRBJ2-1; 10 bases match TRBD2. The CDR3 length is 15 residues. Germline V gene data show CDR1 as SGHTA and CDR2 as FQGTGA. The junction had 10 bases not matched to a gene; V was cut back by 5 bases and J by 9 bases. Based on the CDR3 plus reference TRBV7-3 and TRBJ2-1, the full variable domain is GAGVSQTPSNKVTEKGKYVELRCDPISGHTALYWYRQSLGQGPEFLIYFQGTGAADDSGLPNDRFFAVRPEGSVSTLKIQRTERGDSAVYLCASSPIAGGTSEQFFGPGTRLTVL.